The clone carrying this TCR beta chain occurred many times. Its antigen is as yet unknown. Time point: newly diagnosed GD, antithyroid drugs for less than 3 months. From RNA extracted from PBMCs, the TCR library was made. Building of the TCR beta libraries involved iRepertoire HTBI primers and Arm-PCR of CDR3 regions. TCRdb reprocessed the multiplex PCR reads via MiXCR and lists one record per CDR3 protein. The sample holds about 620,000 distinct CDR3 sequences, roughly 15% seen once. The record originates from a study of regulatory T cells in long-lasting Graves disease. Notes on the study in general: Clonotypes that were public and shared totalled roughly 3,000 in persistent patients versus over 800 in new patients.

The sample also formed part of further work on T cells in Graves' hyperthyroidism and ophthalmopathy. That paper adds: The patients, who ranged from 18 to 65 in age, presented with newly diagnosed hyperthyroidism lasting under 2 months.

Sequencing used peripheral blood mononuclear cells (PBMCs), obtained at new diagnosis, from a patient treated with antithyroid drugs. The sequence was collected from a woman aged 30 to 39 with Graves disease.

The CDR3 DNA follows: TGTGCCAGCAGTAAACAGGACACTGAAGCTTTCTTT. It translates to CASSKQDTEAFF. The gene calls are TRBV6-1 and TRBJ1-1; D is perhaps TRBD1 (5 bases). Germline V gene lookup returns CDR1 MNHNS and CDR2 SASEGT. This CDR3 is 12 amino acids long. V lost 5 bases to trimming and J lost 3 bases, with 7 bases between them.